This T cell receptor beta chain was identified in a study of regulatory T cells. General study findings and limits: Compared with autologous conventional CD4+ cells and control regulatory cells, CD3G-deficient regulatory T cells showed reduced diversity. The two patients with the most severe autoimmunity showed the strongest Treg restriction.

In the case of this clone: Its antigen is still unknown.

The junction had 4 bases not matched to a gene; V was cut back by 5 bases and J by 1 base. The germline gives CDR1 SGHVS, CDR2 FQNEAQ. The CDR3 covers 15 residues. Primers: 52 TRBV forward and 13 TRBJ reverse. Repertoires were generated with immunoSEQ multiplex PCR, while TCRdb's copy carries only in-frame clones and drops some. The sample holds around 2,200 clones, 91% seen once. Two CD3G-deficient patients had more severe autoimmunity; all had some. V is TRBV7-8 and J is TRBJ2-5, with 10 bases that match TRBD2. Sequencing was carried out using CD4+ Tregs sorted from blood. The TCR was taken from a child between 10 and 17 years old with CD3G deficiency. The CDR3 nucleotides read TGTGCCAGCAGCAAGCGGGAGGGGTTCCAAGAGACCCAGTACTTC. The encoded protein is CASSKREGFQETQYF.